This T cell receptor beta chain came from a study of blood T cell repertoires in COVID-19. On the study more broadly: The United States, Italy and Spain were the sources of the acute and convalescent COVID-19 samples. In each case, the material was cDNA or gDNA derived from T cells, B-cell-depleted T cells, or PBMCs.

How the authors handled the data: Scientists estimated how many nucleated cells there were by amplifying reference gene primers. Repertoires were generated with immunoSEQ multiplex PCR, while TCRdb's copy carries only in-frame clones and drops some. Clone size and V and J calls were adopted from that table, with D and trimming inferred from the DNA. The sample yields approximately 110,000 clones, around 76% seen once. V was pared by 6 bases and J by 4 bases, with 4 bases of the junction left unmatched. The germline V gene encodes CDR1 MNHEY and CDR2 SVGAGI. The CDR3 contains 13 residues. This sequence joins TRBV6-5 and TRBJ1-1; TRBD1 matches 8 bases. This TCR derives from a woman in her seventies with acute or convalescent COVID-19. The sample consisted of peripheral blood. The CDR3, as DNA: TGTGCCAGCAGAACGACAGGGGTCACTGAAGCTTTCTTT. Translation gives CASRTTGVTEAFF.